The 10 T cell receptor beta chains below come from one sample, sequenced in a study of PD-1 blockade in classical Hodgkin lymphoma. Only in-frame clones appear in the TCRdb table, and some are missing; sequencing was by immunoSEQ multiplex PCR. The sample records about 46,000 clones, around 70% being singletons. Each patient's relapse followed autologous stem cell transplantation, and brentuximab vedotin exposure varied. Material: peripheral blood mononuclear cells (PBMCs), obtained at baseline. Receptors were obtained from a human donor with classical Hodgkin lymphoma.

This chain joins TRBV9 and TRBJ2-5; D may be TRBD2 (5 bases). Germline assignment: CDR1 SGDLS and CDR2 YYNGEE. There are 13 residues in the CDR3. Trimming left V 3 bases short and J 4 bases short, with 10 bases between. The CDR3 reads CASSGPGVETQYF. CDR3 in DNA: TGTGCCAGCAGCGGGCCCGGGGTAGAGACCCAGTACTTC.

The V call is TRBV5-1, the J call TRBJ1-2, with TRBD1 matching over 7 bases. The V and J ends lost 3 bases and 4 bases, in that order; junction bases with no gene match: 3. The length of the CDR3 is 13 residues. Germline loops: CDR1 SGHRS, CDR2 YFSETQ. The CDR3 loop reads CASSSGGGYGYTF. CDR3 DNA: TGCGCCAGCAGCTCAGGGGGTGGCTATGGCTACACCTTC.

This clone has just one count. The rearrangement joins TRBV9 to TRBJ2-1; D unresolved. Germline CDR1 is SGDLS and CDR2 is YYNGEE. Trimming took 0 bases from V and 3 from J, leaving 4 bases between them. CDR3 size: 13 residues. The CDR3 loop reads CASSVGDYNEQFF. CDR3 bases: TGTGCCAGCAGCGTAGGGGACTACAATGAGCAGTTCTTC.

CDR3 sequence (DNA): TGTGCCTGGGAGAGAACGGTGCGAAACACCATATATTTT. Its translation is CAWERTVRNTIYF. V and J are TRBV30 and TRBJ1-3; D is unresolved. V was cut by 5 bases and J by 5 bases, with 13 bases left in between. Germline V gene data show CDR1 as GTSNPN and CDR2 as SVGIG (reference sequence). CDR3 length equals 13 residues.

This rearrangement joins TRBV15 to TRBJ1-4, with D unclear. Germline loops: CDR1 LNHNV, CDR2 YYDKDF (reference sequence). This CDR3 region has 14 residues. The V end lost 0 bases, the J end lost 6 bases, and 8 bases lay between the germline ends. The CDR3 nucleotides are TGTGCCACCAGCAGAGATAGGCAGGATGAAAAACTGTTTTTT. The encoded protein is CATSRDRQDEKLFF.

The rearrangement links TRBV5-1 to TRBJ2-1, with D perhaps matching TRBD1 (6 bases). The V end lost 2 bases, the J end lost 2 bases, and 11 bases lay between the germline ends. Per the germline V gene, CDR1 is SGHRS and CDR2 is YFSETQ. CDR3 length equals 15 residues. This CDR3 is CASSLLRGPYNEQFF. CDR3 coding DNA: TGCGCCAGCAGCTTACTCAGGGGCCCCTACAATGAGCAGTTCTTC.

This chain links TRBV6-1 with TRBJ1-2; D is uncertain. Trimming shortened V by 2 bases and J by 0 bases, and 13 bases separated the two germline ends. This CDR3 region has 16 residues. Looked up from germline, CDR1 is MNHNS and CDR2 is SASEGT. This chain's CDR3 is CASSEFGGSPNYGYTF. The CDR3 region has the DNA TGTGCCAGCAGTGAATTTGGAGGGTCCCCTAACTATGGCTACACCTTC.

The rearrangement links TRBV2 to TRBJ2-7; 8 bases are a match to TRBD1. Trimming removed 6 bases from V and 3 bases from J; junction bases left unmatched: 13. Germline CDR1 and CDR2: SNHLY and FYNNEI. The CDR3 covers 16 residues. In DNA, the CDR3 is TGTGCCAGCAGGGGGAGAGACAGGGGCCTAATCTACGAGCAGTACTTC. This encodes CASRGRDRGLIYEQYF.

The J gene is TRBJ2-5, the V gene TRBV7-3, with D unclear. V was clipped by 5 bases and J by 2 bases, with 9 bases between them. This CDR3 has 13 amino acids. CDR1 and CDR2 from the germline V gene are SGHTA and FQGTGA. The CDR3 here is CASSPQAQETQYF. In nucleotides, the CDR3 is TGTGCCAGCAGCCCCCAGGCTCAAGAGACCCAGTACTTC.

A few counts support this clone. The chain couples TRBV2 to TRBJ2-7; weak D call: TRBD2 (7 bases). V lost 5 bases and J lost 2, with 22 bases in between. CDR1 and CDR2 from the germline V gene are SNHLY and FYNNEI. The CDR3 covers 17 residues. The CDR3 sequence: CASSPVLDWEGAYEQYF. CDR3 in DNA: TGTGCCAGCAGTCCTGTCTTAGATTGGGAGGGGGCCTACGAGCAGTACTTC.